A selection of T cell receptor beta chains follows, all from one sample in a study of T cells in Graves' hyperthyroidism and ophthalmopathy. TCRdb reprocessed the multiplex PCR reads via MiXCR and lists one record per CDR3 protein. The sample has 750,000 to 900,000 distinct CDR3 sequences, about two fifths seen once. Sequenced input: blood. These receptors were obtained from a man between 18 and 29 years old with Graves' hyperthyroidism. Each CDR3 is given with its conserved first and last residue.

v_gene | CDR3aa
TRBV7-9 | CASSLAAGGAYGANVLTF
TRBV2 | CASSYNRGPNEQYF
TRBV5-6 | CASSFGTGVVEQYF
TRBV5-1 | CASSFQRYYEQYF
TRBV9 | CASKLGSGANVLTF
TRBV10-3 | CASSEAGTGSPLHF
TRBV7-3 | CASSPAVGEQYF
TRBV7-7 | CASSFYTHRATEAFF
TRBV6-5 | CASSYSSLVADEQYF
TRBV5-4 | CASSGEGGTEAFF
TRBV20-1 | CSALDGPELFF
TRBV5-1 | CASKRDQRGEQYF
TRBV4-3 | CASSLIQGISYEQYF
TRBV7-6 | CASSWGEGKSGYTF
TRBV7-9 | CASSETGGTETQYF
TRBV5-5 | CASSSTERGEQYF
TRBV24-1 | CATSEGAGNTGELFF